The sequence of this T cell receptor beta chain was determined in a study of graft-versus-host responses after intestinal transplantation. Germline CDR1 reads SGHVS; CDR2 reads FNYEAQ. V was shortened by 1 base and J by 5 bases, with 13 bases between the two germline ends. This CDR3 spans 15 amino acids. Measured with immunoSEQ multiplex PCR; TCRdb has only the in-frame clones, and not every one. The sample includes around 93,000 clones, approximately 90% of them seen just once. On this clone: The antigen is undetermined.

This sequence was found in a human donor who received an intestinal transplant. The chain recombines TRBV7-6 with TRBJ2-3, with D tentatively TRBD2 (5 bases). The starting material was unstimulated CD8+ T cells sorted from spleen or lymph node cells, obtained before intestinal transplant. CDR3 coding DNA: TGTGCCAGCAGCTTAGGGACCGGGATGGGAGATACGCAGTATTTT. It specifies CASSLGTGMGDTQYF.